The subject of this entry is one TCR beta chain. The CDR3 spans 15 residues. Between the trimmed V and J ends, which lost 0 bases and 8 bases, there was a span of 16 bases. CDR1 is SEHNR and CDR2 is FQNEAQ in the germline V gene (reference sequence). Clones were read by immunoSEQ multiplex PCR, and TCRdb kept only the in-frame ones, dropping some. The table includes approximately 460,000 clones, 89% detected once. These data are taken from a study of blood T cell repertoires in COVID-19. Study as a whole: Both acute and convalescent COVID-19 samples were obtained from the United States, Italy and Spain.

The receptor's source is a young man with COVID-19, enrolled during active disease. The sample consisted of peripheral blood. V gene TRBV7-9 combines with J gene TRBJ1-2; no reliable D call. This CDR3 is CASSLAVGQALGYTF. The CDR3 DNA reads as TGTGCCAGCAGCTTAGCGGTCGGCCAGGCGTTAGGCTACACCTTC.